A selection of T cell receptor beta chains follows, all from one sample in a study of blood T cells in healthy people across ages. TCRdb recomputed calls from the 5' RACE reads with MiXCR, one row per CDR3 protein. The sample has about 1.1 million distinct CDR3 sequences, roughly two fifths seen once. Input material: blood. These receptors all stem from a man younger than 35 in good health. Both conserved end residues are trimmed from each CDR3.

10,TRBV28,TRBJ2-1,ASSIPVGEQF
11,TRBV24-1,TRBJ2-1,AASDFVTTEQF
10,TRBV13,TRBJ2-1,ASSSEIDEQF
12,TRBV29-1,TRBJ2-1,SVKGRAGDYEQF
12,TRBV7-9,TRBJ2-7,ASSLGTSSYEQY
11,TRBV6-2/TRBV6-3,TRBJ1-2,ASSPGFRYGYT
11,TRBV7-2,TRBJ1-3,ASSFHRGNTIY
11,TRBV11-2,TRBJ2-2,ASSSGIIGELF
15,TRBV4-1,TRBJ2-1,ASSQGPWGAEGNEQF
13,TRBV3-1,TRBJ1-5,ASSRGPSSNQPQH
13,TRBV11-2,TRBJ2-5,ASRPRTGLQETQY
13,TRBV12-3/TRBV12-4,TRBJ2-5,ASSRTGGGQETQY
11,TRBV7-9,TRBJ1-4,AGSVGQGGKLF
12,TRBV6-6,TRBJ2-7,ASSIGQGIYEQY
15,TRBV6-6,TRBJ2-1,ASSYDPLRSSYNEQF
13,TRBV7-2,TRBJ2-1,ASSATREIYNEQF
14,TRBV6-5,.,ASSLRTGTGYNEQY